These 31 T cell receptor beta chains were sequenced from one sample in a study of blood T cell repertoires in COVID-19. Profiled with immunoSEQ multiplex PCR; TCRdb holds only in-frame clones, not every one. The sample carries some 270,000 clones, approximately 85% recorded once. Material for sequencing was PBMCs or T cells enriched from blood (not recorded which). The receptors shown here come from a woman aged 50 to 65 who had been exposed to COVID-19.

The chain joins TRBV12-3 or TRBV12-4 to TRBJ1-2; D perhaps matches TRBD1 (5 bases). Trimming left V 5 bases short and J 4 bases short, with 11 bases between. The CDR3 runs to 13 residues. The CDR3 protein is CASSTSTVYGYTF. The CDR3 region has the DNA TGTGCCAGCAGTACCTCGACAGTCTATGGCTACACCTTC.

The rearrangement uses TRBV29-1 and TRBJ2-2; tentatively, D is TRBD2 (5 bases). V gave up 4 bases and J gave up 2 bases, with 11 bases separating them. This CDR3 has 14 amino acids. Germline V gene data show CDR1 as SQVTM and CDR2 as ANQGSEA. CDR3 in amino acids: CSVGETVNTGELFF. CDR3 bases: TGCAGCGTTGGGGAGACGGTCAACACCGGGGAGCTGTTTTTT.

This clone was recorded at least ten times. Here the CDR3 DNA reads TGCGCCAGCAGCCAAGGGGCGGGGGGAGAGGACTATGGCTACACCTTC. Amino acids: CASSQGAGGEDYGYTF. The chain carries TRBV4-1 and TRBJ1-2; tentative D call: TRBD1 (5 bases). The CDR3 is 16 residues long. From germline, CDR1 is MGHRA and CDR2 YSYEKL. V was clipped by 1 base and J by 3 bases, with 15 bases between them.

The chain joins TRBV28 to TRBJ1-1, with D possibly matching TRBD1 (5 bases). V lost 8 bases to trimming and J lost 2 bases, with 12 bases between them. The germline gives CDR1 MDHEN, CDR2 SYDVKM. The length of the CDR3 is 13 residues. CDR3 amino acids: CASRRQRNTEAFF. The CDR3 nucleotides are TGTGCCAGCCGTAGACAGCGAAACACTGAAGCTTTCTTT.

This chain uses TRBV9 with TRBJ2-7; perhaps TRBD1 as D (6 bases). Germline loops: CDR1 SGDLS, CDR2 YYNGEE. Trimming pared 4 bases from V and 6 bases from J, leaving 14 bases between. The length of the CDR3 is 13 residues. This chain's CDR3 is CASSKLQGSEQYF. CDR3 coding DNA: TGTGCCAGCAGCAAATTACAGGGAAGCGAGCAGTACTTC.

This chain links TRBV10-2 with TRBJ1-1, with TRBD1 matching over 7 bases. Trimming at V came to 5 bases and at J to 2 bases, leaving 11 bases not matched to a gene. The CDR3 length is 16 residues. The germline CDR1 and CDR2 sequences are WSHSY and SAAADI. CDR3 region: CASSSLNGQDNTEAFF. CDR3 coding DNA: TGCGCCAGCAGTTCCCTCAACGGACAGGACAACACTGAAGCTTTCTTT.

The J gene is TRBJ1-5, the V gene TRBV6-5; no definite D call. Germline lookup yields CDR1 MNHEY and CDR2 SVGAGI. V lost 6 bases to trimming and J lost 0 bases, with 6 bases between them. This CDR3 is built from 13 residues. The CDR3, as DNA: TGTGCCAGCAGCTTTAATAGCAATCAGCCCCAGCATTTT. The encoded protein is CASSFNSNQPQHF.

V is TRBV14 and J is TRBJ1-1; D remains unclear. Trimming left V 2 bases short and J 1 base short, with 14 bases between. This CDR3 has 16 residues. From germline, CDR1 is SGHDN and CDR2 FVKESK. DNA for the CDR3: TGTGCCAGCAGCCAACAGACCCCTGGAGGGAACACTGAAGCTTTCTTT. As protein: CASSQQTPGGNTEAFF.

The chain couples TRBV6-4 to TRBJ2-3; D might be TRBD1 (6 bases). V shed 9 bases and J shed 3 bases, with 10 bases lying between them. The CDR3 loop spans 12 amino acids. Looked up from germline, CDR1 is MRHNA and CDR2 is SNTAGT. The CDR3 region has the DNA TGTGCCAGTCCGGACAGAACAGATACGCAGTATTTT. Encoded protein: CASPDRTDTQYF.

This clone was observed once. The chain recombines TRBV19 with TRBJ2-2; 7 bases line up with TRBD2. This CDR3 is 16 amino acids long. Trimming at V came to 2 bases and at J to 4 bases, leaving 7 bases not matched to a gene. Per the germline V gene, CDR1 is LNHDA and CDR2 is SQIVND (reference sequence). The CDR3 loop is CASSIRAPGGTGELFF. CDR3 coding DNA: TGTGCCAGTAGTATACGAGCTCCGGGGGGCACCGGGGAGCTGTTTTTT.

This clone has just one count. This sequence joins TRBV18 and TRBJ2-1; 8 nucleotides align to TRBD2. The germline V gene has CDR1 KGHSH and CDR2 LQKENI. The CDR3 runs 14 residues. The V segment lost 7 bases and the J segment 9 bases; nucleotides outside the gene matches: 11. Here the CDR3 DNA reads TGTGCCAGCTTTCCGGGACTAGATTCGGGTGAGCAGTTCTTC. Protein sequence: CASFPGLDSGEQFF.

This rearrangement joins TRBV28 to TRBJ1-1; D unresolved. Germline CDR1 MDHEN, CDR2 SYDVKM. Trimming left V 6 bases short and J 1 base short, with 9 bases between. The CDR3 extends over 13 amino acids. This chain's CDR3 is CASSLIRNTEAFF. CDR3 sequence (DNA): TGTGCCAGCAGCCTAATAAGGAACACTGAAGCTTTCTTT.

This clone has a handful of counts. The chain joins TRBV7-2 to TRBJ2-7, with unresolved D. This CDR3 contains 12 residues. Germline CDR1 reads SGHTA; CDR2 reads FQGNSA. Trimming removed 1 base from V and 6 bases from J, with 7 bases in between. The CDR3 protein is CASSLGYVEQYF. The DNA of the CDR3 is TGTGCCAGCAGCTTAGGCTACGTCGAGCAGTACTTC.

This CDR3 reads CASSPYLRGPGAKNIQYF. The CDR3, as DNA: TGTGCCAGCTCACCTTATTTAAGGGGGCCTGGGGCCAAAAACATTCAGTACTTC. The chain couples TRBV18 to TRBJ2-4, with 7 bases fitting TRBD1. V dropped 3 bases and J dropped 1; count of bases not matched to a gene: 12. The CDR3 extends over 18 amino acids. CDR1 KGHSH and CDR2 LQKENI come from the germline V gene.

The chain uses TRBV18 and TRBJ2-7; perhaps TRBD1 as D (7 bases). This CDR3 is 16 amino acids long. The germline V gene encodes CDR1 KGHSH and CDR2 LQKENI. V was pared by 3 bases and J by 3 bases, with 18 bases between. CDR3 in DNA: TGTGCCAGCTCACCGGGGGGACAGCCCAAATTCTACGAGCAGTACTTC. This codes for CASSPGGQPKFYEQYF.

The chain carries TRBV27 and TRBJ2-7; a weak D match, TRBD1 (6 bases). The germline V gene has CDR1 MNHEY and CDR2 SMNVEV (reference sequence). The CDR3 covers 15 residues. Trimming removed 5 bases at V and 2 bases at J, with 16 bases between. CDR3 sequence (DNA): TGTGCCAGCAGTCCCAGGACAGCTATTACCTACGAGCAGTACTTC. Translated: CASSPRTAITYEQYF.

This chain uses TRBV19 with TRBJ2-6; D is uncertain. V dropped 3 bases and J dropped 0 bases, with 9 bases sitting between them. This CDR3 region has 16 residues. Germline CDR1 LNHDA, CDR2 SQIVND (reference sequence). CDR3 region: CASSMRLSSGANVLTF. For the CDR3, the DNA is TGTGCCAGTAGTATGAGGCTGAGCTCTGGGGCCAACGTCCTGACTTTC.

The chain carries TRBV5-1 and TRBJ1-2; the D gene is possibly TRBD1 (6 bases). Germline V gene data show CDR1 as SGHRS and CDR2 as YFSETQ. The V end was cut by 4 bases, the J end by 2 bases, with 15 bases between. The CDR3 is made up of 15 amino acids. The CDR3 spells CASSPNTGQNYGYTF. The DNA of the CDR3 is TGCGCCAGCAGCCCTAATACTGGACAGAACTATGGCTACACCTTC.

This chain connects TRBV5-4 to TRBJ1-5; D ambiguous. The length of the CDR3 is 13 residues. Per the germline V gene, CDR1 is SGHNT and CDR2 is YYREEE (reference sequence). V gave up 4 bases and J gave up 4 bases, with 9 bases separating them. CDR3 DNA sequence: TGTGCCAGCAGCGTCGTCCCTAATCAGCCCCAGCATTTT. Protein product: CASSVVPNQPQHF. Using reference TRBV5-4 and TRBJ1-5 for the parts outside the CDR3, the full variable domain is ETGVTQSPTHLIKTRGQQVTLRCSSQSGHNTVSWYQQALGQGPQFIFQYYREEENGRGNFPPRFSGLQFPNYSSELNVNALELDDSALYLCASSVVPNQPQHFGDGTRLSIL.

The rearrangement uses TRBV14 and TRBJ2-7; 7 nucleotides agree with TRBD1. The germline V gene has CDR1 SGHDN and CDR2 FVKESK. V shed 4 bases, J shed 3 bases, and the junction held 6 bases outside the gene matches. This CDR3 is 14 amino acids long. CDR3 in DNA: TGTGCCAGCAGCCGCCGGGACAGACACTACGAGCAGTACTTC. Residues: CASSRRDRHYEQYF.

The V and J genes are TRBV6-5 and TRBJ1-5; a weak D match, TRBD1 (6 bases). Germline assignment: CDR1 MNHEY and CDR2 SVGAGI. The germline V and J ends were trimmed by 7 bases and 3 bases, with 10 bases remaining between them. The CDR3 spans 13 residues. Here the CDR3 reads CASTGGFNQPQHF. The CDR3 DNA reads TGTGCCAGCACGGGGGGCTTCAATCAGCCCCAGCATTTT.

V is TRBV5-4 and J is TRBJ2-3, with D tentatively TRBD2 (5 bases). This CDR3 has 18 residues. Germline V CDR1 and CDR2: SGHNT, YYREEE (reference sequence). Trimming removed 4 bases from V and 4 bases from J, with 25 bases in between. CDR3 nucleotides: TGTGCCAGCAGCCGGTCGGTCCCTTCGACTGGAGGACCAGATACGCAGTATTTT. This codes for CASSRSVPSTGGPDTQYF.

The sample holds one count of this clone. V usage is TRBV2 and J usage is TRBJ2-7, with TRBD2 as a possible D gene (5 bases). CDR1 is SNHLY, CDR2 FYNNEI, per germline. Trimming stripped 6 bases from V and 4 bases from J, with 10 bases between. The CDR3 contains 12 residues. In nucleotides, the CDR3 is TGTGCCAGCAGGGCCACTAGTTACGAGCAGTACTTC. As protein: CASRATSYEQYF.

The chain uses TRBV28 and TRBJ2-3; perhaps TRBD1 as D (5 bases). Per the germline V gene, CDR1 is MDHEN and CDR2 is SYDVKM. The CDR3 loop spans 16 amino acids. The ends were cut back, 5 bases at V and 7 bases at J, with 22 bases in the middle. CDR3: CASSPQRAGLMHTQYF. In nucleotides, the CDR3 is TGTGCCAGCAGTCCCCAAAGGGCAGGGCTCATGCATACGCAGTATTTT.

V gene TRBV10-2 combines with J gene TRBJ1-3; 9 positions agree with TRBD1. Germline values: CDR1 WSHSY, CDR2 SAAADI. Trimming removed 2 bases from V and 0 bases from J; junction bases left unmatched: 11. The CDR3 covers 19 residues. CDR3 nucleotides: TGCGCCAGCAGTGAGGCTGGACAGGGGTACCGACTCTCTGGAAACACCATATATTTT. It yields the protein CASSEAGQGYRLSGNTIYF.

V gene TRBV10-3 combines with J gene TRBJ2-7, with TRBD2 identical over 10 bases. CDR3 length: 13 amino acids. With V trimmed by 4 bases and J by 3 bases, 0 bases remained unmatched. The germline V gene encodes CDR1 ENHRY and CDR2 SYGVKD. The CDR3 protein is CAISASGGYEQYF. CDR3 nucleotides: TGTGCCATCAGTGCTAGCGGGGGCTACGAGCAGTACTTC.

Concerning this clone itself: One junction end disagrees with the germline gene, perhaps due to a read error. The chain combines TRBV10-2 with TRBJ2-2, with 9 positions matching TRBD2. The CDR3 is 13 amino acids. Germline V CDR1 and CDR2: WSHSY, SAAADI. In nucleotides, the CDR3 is TGCGCCAGCAGCGACCCCCCGGGACTAGCTACTATTTTT. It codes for CASSDPPGLATIF.

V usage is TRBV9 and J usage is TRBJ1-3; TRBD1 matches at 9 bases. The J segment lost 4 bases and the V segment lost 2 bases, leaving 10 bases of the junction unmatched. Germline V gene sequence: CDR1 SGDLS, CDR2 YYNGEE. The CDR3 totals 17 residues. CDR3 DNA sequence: TGTGCCAGCAGCGTGGGGACAGGGACGACCTCCGGAAACACCATATATTTT. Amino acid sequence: CASSVGTGTTSGNTIYF.

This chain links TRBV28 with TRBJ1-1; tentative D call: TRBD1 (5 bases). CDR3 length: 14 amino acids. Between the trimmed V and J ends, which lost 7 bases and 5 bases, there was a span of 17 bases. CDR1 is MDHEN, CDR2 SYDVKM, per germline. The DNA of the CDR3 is TGTGCCAGCATTTGGGGACCCGCGGGAACTGAAGCTTTCTTT. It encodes CASIWGPAGTEAFF. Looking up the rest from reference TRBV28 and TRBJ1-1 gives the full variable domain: DVKVTQSSRYLVKRTGEKVFLECVQDMDHENMFWYRQDPGLGLRLIYFSYDVKMKEKGDIPEGYSVSREKKERFSLILESASTNQTSMYLCASIWGPAGTEAFFGQGTRLTVV.

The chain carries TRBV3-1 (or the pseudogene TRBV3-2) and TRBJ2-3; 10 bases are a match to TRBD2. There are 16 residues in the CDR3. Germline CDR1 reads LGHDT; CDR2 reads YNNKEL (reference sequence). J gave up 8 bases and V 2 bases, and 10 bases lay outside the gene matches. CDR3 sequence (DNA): TGTGCCAGCAGCCAAATAGGTGGGCTAGCGGGGGCTACGCAGTATTTT. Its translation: CASSQIGGLAGATQYF.

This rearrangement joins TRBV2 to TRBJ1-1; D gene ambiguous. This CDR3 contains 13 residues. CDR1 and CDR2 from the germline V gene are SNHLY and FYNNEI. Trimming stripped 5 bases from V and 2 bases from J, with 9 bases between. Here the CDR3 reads CASSTTSNTEAFF. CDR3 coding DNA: TGTGCCAGCAGTACGACAAGCAACACTGAAGCTTTCTTT.